The 6 T cell receptor beta chains below all came from one sample that was sequenced in a study of beta chain features in type 1 diabetes. Overall study results and limits: Type 1 diabetes patients had TCRB CDR3s that were shorter (moderately but significantly so) in all four CD4+ subsets.

All of the isolated RNA was reverse transcribed, so expressed TCRB transcripts were sequenced. Some clones are missing from TCRdb's copy, which holds only in-frame ones; the method was immunoSEQ multiplex PCR. This sample has around 40,000 clones, with over 60% found just once. No antigen has been assigned to these receptors. Sequences were obtained from Tregs from blood. These receptors were taken from a woman aged 18-30 years with type 1 diabetes.

The CDR3 nucleotides are TGTGCCAGCAGTTTGTCCAGGAACACTGAAGCTTTCTTT. This codes for CASSLSRNTEAFF. The V call is TRBV27, the J call TRBJ1-1, with D unclear. The CDR3 spans 13 residues. Trimming pared 3 bases from V and 1 base from J, leaving 6 bases between. Germline assignment: CDR1 MNHEY and CDR2 SMNVEV (reference sequence).

The V call is TRBV5-1, the J call TRBJ2-7; a weak D match, TRBD1 (6 bases). The CDR3 runs to 14 residues. V lost 0 bases and J 2 bases, leaving 9 bases between the germline ends. The germline gives CDR1 SGHRS, CDR2 YFSETQ. This CDR3 is CASSLDRVTYEQYF. For the CDR3, the DNA is TGCGCCAGCAGCTTGGACAGGGTAACCTACGAGCAGTACTTC.

The chain carries TRBV29-1 and TRBJ2-7; D unclear. The CDR3 extends over 12 amino acids. V shed 3 bases and J shed 0 bases, with 6 bases lying between them. CDR1 is SQVTM, CDR2 ANQGSEA, per germline. In DNA form, the CDR3 reads TGCAGCGTTGAGGGCTCCTCCTACGAGCAGTACTTC. Translating it yields CSVEGSSYEQYF.

The rearrangement links TRBV7-2 to TRBJ1-2, with a weak D call TRBD1 (6 bases). The V gene lost 4 bases and the J gene lost 5 bases, with 11 bases spanning the gap. CDR1 SGHTA and CDR2 FQGNSA come from the germline V gene. The CDR3 is 13 residues long. CDR3 amino acids: CASSSGTLYGYTF. The CDR3 DNA reads TGTGCCAGCAGCTCCGGGACATTGTATGGCTACACCTTC.

This clone was seen a few times. The V and J genes are TRBV30 and TRBJ2-7; D is uncertain. The CDR3 contains 11 residues. The germline V and J ends were trimmed by 2 bases and 3 bases, with 5 bases remaining between them. The germline gives CDR1 GTSNPN, CDR2 SVGIG (reference sequence). This CDR3 is CAWSYSYEQYF. In DNA form, the CDR3 reads TGTGCCTGGAGTTACAGCTACGAGCAGTACTTC.

The chain employs TRBV19 and TRBJ1-2, with D tentatively TRBD1 (5 bases). CDR1 is LNHDA and CDR2 is SQIVND in the germline V gene (reference sequence). V lost 7 bases and J lost 3, with 15 bases in between. This CDR3 is 14 amino acids long. This CDR3 is CASKTQGIHYGYTF. The CDR3 DNA is TGTGCCAGTAAAACCCAGGGAATTCACTATGGCTACACCTTC.